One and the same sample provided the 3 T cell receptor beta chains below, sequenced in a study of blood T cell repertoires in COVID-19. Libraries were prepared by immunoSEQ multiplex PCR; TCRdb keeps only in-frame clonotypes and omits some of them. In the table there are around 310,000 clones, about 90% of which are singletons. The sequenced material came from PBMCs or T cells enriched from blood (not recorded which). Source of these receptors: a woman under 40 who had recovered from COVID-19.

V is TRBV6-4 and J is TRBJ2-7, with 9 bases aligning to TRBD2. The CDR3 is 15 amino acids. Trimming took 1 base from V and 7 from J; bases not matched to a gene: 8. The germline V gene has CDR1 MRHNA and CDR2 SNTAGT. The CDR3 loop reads CASSDLGLAKREQYF. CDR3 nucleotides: TGTGCCAGCAGTGACTTGGGACTAGCCAAGCGGGAGCAGTACTTC.

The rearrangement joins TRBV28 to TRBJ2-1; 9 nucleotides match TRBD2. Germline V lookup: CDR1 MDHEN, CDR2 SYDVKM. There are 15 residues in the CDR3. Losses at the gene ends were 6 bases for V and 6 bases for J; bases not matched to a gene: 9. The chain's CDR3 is CASRNSGSLINEQFF. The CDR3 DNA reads TGTGCCAGCAGAAATAGCGGGAGCCTAATCAATGAGCAGTTCTTC. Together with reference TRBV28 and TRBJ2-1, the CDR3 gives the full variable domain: DVKVTQSSRYLVKRTGEKVFLECVQDMDHENMFWYRQDPGLGLRLIYFSYDVKMKEKGDIPEGYSVSREKKERFSLILESASTNQTSMYLCASRNSGSLINEQFFGPGTRLTVL.

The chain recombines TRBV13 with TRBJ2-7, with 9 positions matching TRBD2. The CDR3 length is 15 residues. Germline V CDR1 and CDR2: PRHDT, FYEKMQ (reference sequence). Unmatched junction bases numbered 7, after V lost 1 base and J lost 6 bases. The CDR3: CASSLVAGGPREQYF. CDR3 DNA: TGTGCCAGCAGCTTAGTTGCGGGAGGGCCTCGCGAGCAGTACTTC.